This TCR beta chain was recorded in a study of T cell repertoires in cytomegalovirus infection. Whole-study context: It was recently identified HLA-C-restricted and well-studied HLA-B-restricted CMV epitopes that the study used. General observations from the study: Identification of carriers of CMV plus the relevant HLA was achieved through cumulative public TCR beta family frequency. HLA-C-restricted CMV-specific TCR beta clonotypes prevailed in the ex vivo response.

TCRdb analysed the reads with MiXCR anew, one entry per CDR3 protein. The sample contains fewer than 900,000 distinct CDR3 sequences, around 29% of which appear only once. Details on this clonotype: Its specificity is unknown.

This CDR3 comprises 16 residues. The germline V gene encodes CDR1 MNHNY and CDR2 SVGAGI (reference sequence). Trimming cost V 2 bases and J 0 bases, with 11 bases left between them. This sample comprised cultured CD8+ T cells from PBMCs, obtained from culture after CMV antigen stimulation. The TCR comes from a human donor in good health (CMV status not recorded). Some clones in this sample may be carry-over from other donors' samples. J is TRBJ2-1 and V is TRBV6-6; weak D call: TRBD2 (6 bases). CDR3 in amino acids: CASSYVTGVSYNEQFF. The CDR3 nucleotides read TGTGCCAGCAGTTACGTTACGGGGGTCTCCTACAATGAGCAGTTCTTC.